This T cell receptor (beta chain) is from a study of radiotherapy plus CTLA-4 blockade in lung cancer. Study information: Patients showed objective responses in over 15% of cases, and disease control was achieved by approximately 33%.

The CDR3 is made up of 16 amino acids. After removal of 5 bases from V and 9 bases from J, the junction contained 16 bases not matched to a gene. Germline V CDR1 and CDR2: MRHNA, SNTAGT. Regarding this clone: Its antigen is unidentified.

Profiled with immunoSEQ multiplex PCR; TCRdb holds only in-frame clones, not every one. The table includes approximately 98,000 clones, roughly 80% detected once. Alongside CTLA-4 blockade with ipilimumab, patients with chemo-refractory metastatic non-small-cell lung cancer received focal radiation. Broader study findings: After radiotherapy and ipilimumab, tumor-derived clones expanded in peripheral blood.

V usage is TRBV6-4 and J usage is TRBJ2-1, with 7 bases fitting TRBD2. The material sequenced was peripheral blood, taken from a patient treated with radiotherapy plus ipilimumab. The receptor was derived from a human donor with non-small cell lung cancer who had a partial response to radiotherapy plus ipilimumab. The CDR3 bases are TGTGCCAGCAGTTCCTCTCTTGAGGGAGGGCCGTGTGAGCAGTTCTTC. Protein sequence: CASSSSLEGGPCEQFF.